This entry lists 21 T cell receptor beta chains sequenced from one sample in a study of lymphopenia after photon versus proton radiotherapy. Method: immunoSEQ multiplex PCR; TCRdb's copy keeps in-frame clones and lacks some. The table lists about 160,000 clones, roughly nine tenths of them singletons. The sample consisted of peripheral blood, taken from a patient treated with photon-based radiotherapy. These receptors all come from a man between 45 and 60 years old with gastric cancer.

The V call is TRBV2, the J call TRBJ1-1, with 9 bases matching TRBD1. V lost 6 bases and J lost 5; bases outside the gene matches: 13. CDR3 length equals 16 residues. Germline V gene data show CDR1 as SNHLY and CDR2 as FYNNEI. The CDR3 DNA reads TGTGCCAGCAGCCGCCGGGACAGGGTAGTTGGGACTGAAGCTTTCTTT. Translating it yields CASSRRDRVVGTEAFF.

This clone came up once. This rearrangement joins TRBV2 to TRBJ2-7; D uncertain. Germline CDR1 SNHLY, CDR2 FYNNEI. Trimming removed 6 bases from V and 5 bases from J, with 11 bases in between. This CDR3 is built from 12 residues. The CDR3 is CASSPFTNEQYF. DNA of the CDR3: TGTGCCAGCAGCCCTTTTACTAACGAGCAGTACTTC.

The chain is built from TRBV10-3 and TRBJ1-5; no reliable D call. The CDR3 loop spans 13 amino acids. Trimming removed 8 bases from V and 0 bases from J, with 8 bases in between. The germline gives CDR1 ENHRY, CDR2 SYGVKD. The CDR3 region has the DNA TGTGCCATCGGGAAGGATAGCAATCAGCCCCAGCATTTT. As protein: CAIGKDSNQPQHF.

V usage is TRBV6-4 and J usage is TRBJ2-3; the D gene is possibly TRBD2 (5 bases). V lost 2 bases and J 2 bases, leaving 11 bases between the germline ends. The CDR3 is 15 amino acids. CDR1 and CDR2 (germline): MRHNA, SNTAGT. The CDR3 DNA follows: TGTGCCAGCAGTGACCGGGGATTTATCACAGATACGCAGTATTTT. This sequence encodes CASSDRGFITDTQYF.

The chain recombines TRBV5-6 with TRBJ2-3, with a tentative D call TRBD2 (5 bases). Germline V gene data show CDR1 as SGHDT and CDR2 as YYEEEE. Trimming took off 0 bases at V and 3 bases at J, with 8 bases between the two ends. The length of the CDR3 is 14 residues. The CDR3 loop reads CASSLGGSTDTQYF. In nucleotides, the CDR3 is TGTGCCAGCAGCTTGGGTGGGAGTACAGATACGCAGTATTTT.

The gene calls are TRBV5-1 and TRBJ1-2; D unclear. Germline assignment: CDR1 SGHRS and CDR2 YFSETQ. V gave up 4 bases and J gave up 12 bases, with 28 bases separating them. The CDR3 runs 16 residues. The CDR3 reads CASSSRPAGEGIGNTF. CDR3 DNA sequence: TGCGCCAGCAGCAGCAGACCGGCAGGTGAGGGTATCGGGAACACCTTC.

V and J are TRBV19 and TRBJ1-5; no clear D. The germline V gene encodes CDR1 LNHDA and CDR2 SQIVND (reference sequence). Deletions cut 7 bases from V and 3 bases from J, with 13 bases between. CDR3 length: 14 residues. The CDR3 here is CASTTGGVNQPQHF. DNA for the CDR3: TGTGCCAGTACCACGGGAGGAGTCAATCAGCCCCAGCATTTT.

This clone has a single count. The chain is built from TRBV27 and TRBJ2-3; D call uncertain. Trimming removed 7 bases from V and 0 bases from J, with 5 bases in between. The CDR3 has 12 residues. Germline lookup yields CDR1 MNHEY and CDR2 SMNVEV (reference sequence). The CDR3 sequence: CASTGSTDTQYF. Here the CDR3 DNA reads TGTGCCAGCACTGGGAGCACAGATACGCAGTATTTT.

The chain has TRBV28 and TRBJ2-5; 7 bases map to TRBD1. The CDR3 is made up of 13 amino acids. Germline V CDR1 and CDR2: MDHEN, SYDVKM. V shed 5 bases, J shed 4 bases, and the junction held 4 bases outside the gene matches. The CDR3 reads CASSIDRVETQYF. CDR3 coding DNA: TGTGCCAGCAGTATTGACAGGGTAGAGACCCAGTACTTC.

V usage is TRBV6-6 and J usage is TRBJ2-7; D call uncertain. Trimming took off 7 bases at V and 0 bases at J, with 13 bases between the two ends. Per germline, CDR1 MNHNY and CDR2 SVGAGI (reference sequence). The CDR3 contains 14 residues. CDR3 region: CASNVDGYSYEQYF. The CDR3 DNA follows: TGTGCCAGCAACGTGGACGGCTACTCCTACGAGCAGTACTTC.

J is TRBJ2-2 and V is TRBV6-4; possibly TRBD1 for D (6 bases). Germline V gene data show CDR1 as MRHNA and CDR2 as SNTAGT. Trimming removed 3 bases from V and 5 bases from J, with 16 bases in between. The CDR3 is 16 residues long. The CDR3 loop is CASSEGTSPRTGELFF. CDR3 coding DNA: TGTGCCAGCAGTGAAGGGACATCTCCGCGGACCGGGGAGCTGTTTTTT.

This clone was picked up a small number of times. The CDR3 nucleotides are TGTGCCAGCAGTCGTGGGACAGGGGGCCCGGAGACCCAGTACTTC. Translation gives CASSRGTGGPETQYF. The chain links TRBV6-5 to TRBJ2-5, with 12 nucleotides matching TRBD1. This CDR3 comprises 15 residues. Germline V gene lookup returns CDR1 MNHEY and CDR2 SVGAGI. V gave up 5 bases and J gave up 5 bases; unmatched junction bases: 6.

The chain is built from TRBV7-2 and TRBJ2-2; 9 bases match TRBD1. The CDR3 sequence is 14 residues long. CDR1 and CDR2 (germline): SGHTA, FQGNSA. With 5 bases clipped from V and 6 bases from J, the junction kept 4 bases outside the gene matches. The CDR3 sequence: CASSDRGAAGELFF. DNA for the CDR3: TGTGCCAGCAGCGACAGGGGGGCAGCCGGGGAGCTGTTTTTT.

The chain employs TRBV30 and TRBJ1-4, with a weak D call TRBD1 (6 bases). Between the trimmed V and J ends, which lost 1 base and 8 bases, there was a span of 17 bases. Germline V CDR1 and CDR2: GTSNPN, SVGIG (reference sequence). The CDR3 totals 15 residues. The CDR3 loop is CAWSEVWQGSEKLFF. CDR3 sequence (DNA): TGTGCCTGGAGTGAGGTTTGGCAGGGGTCGGAAAAACTGTTTTTT.

The chain uses TRBV9 and TRBJ2-6; D unresolved. The V gene lost 4 bases and the J gene lost 0 bases, with 8 bases spanning the gap. The CDR3 loop spans 15 amino acids. The germline V gene encodes CDR1 SGDLS and CDR2 YYNGEE. The CDR3 here is CASSTEYSGANVLTF. The CDR3 nucleotides read TGTGCCAGCAGCACAGAGTACTCTGGGGCCAACGTCCTGACTTTC. The whole variable domain, remainder taken from reference TRBV9 and TRBJ2-6, is DSGVTQTPKHLITATGQRVTLRCSPRSGDLSVYWYQQSLDQGLQFLIQYYNGEERAKGNILERFSAQQFPDLHSELNLSSLELGDSALYFCASSTEYSGANVLTFGAGSRLTVL.

The V and J genes are TRBV7-2 and TRBJ2-7; 13 nucleotides match TRBD2. The CDR3 has 16 amino acids. The V gene end was trimmed by 6 bases and the J gene end by 2 bases; junction bases not matched to a gene: 7. CDR1 is SGHTA and CDR2 is FQGNSA in the germline V gene. CDR3: CASSQLAGGPTYEQYF. CDR3 DNA sequence: TGTGCCAGCAGTCAACTAGCGGGAGGGCCCACCTACGAGCAGTACTTC.

The CDR3 protein is CASSRRLAGFYNEQFF. The CDR3 DNA reads as TGTGCCAGCAGCCGCAGACTAGCGGGGTTTTACAATGAGCAGTTCTTC. This sequence joins TRBV13 and TRBJ2-1; 11 bases map to TRBD2. V was pared by 5 bases and J by 4 bases, with 7 bases of the junction left unmatched. Germline V gene lookup returns CDR1 PRHDT and CDR2 FYEKMQ (reference sequence). This CDR3 has 16 amino acids.

This sequence joins TRBV10-3 and TRBJ1-1; TRBD1 agrees at 7 bases. Per germline, CDR1 ENHRY and CDR2 SYGVKD. V gave up 8 bases and J gave up 4 bases; unmatched junction bases: 7. CDR3 size: 13 residues. CDR3 sequence (DNA): TGTGCCATCGCAGCTTCAGGGGGCACTGAAGCTTTCTTT. It codes for CAIAASGGTEAFF.

The chain recombines TRBV7-3 with TRBJ1-1, with a possible D match to TRBD1 (5 bases). This CDR3 contains 13 residues. Trimming took off 0 bases at V and 11 bases at J, with 13 bases between the two ends. Germline CDR1 SGHTA, CDR2 FQGTGA. The CDR3 nucleotides read TGTGCCAGCAGCTTAACGGGGACCTCTAGGGCTTTCTTT. As protein: CASSLTGTSRAFF. Full variable domain (remainder filled in from reference TRBV7-3 and TRBJ1-1): GAGVSQTPSNKVTEKGKYVELRCDPISGHTALYWYRQSLGQGPEFLIYFQGTGAADDSGLPNDRFFAVRPEGSVSTLKIQRTERGDSAVYLCASSLTGTSRAFFGQGTRLTVV.

The chain uses TRBV7-9 and TRBJ2-1; D might be TRBD1 (5 bases). Germline V gene sequence: CDR1 SEHNR, CDR2 FQNEAQ (reference sequence). Trimming pared 3 bases from V and 5 bases from J, leaving 8 bases between. This CDR3 contains 13 residues. The CDR3 bases are TGTGCCAGCAGCTTTCTCAGGGACAATGAGCAGTTCTTC. Translated, it gives CASSFLRDNEQFF.

The chain recombines TRBV28 with TRBJ1-2, with D perhaps matching TRBD1 (5 bases). V lost 2 bases and J 8 bases, leaving 12 bases between the germline ends. This CDR3 region has 13 residues. CDR1 and CDR2 (germline): MDHEN, SYDVKM. DNA for the CDR3: TGTGCCAGCAGTTTAATTCGACAGCAGGGCTACACCTTC. Translation gives CASSLIRQQGYTF.